The 27 T cell receptor beta chains given below trace back to one sample, sequenced in a study of beta chain features in type 1 diabetes. Whole-study findings and limits: All four CD4+ subsets of Type 1 diabetes patients contained TCRB CDR3s that were moderately but significantly shorter.

No antigen has been assigned to these receptors. Expressed TCRB transcripts were sequenced because the entire RNA isolate underwent reverse transcription. Some clones are missing from TCRdb's copy, which holds only in-frame ones; the method was immunoSEQ multiplex PCR. The sample yields around 300,000 clones, about 15% seen once. The specimen was naive CD4+ T cells from blood. The receptors originated from a man younger than 35 with type 1 diabetes.

The chain carries TRBV2 and TRBJ2-3; D unclear. The germline V and J ends were trimmed by 7 bases and 6 bases, with 11 bases remaining between them. Germline CDR1 SNHLY, CDR2 FYNNEI. The CDR3 is 12 residues long. CDR3 sequence (DNA): TGTGCCAGCATTCAGAACCTGGATACGCAGTATTTT. As protein: CASIQNLDTQYF.

The rearrangement links TRBV5-1 to TRBJ1-6; D is unresolved. With 1 base removed from V and 8 bases from J, the gap between germline ends came to 7 bases. Looked up from germline, CDR1 is SGHRS and CDR2 is YFSETQ. The CDR3 is made up of 13 amino acids. The CDR3 protein is CASSLFVDSPLHF. In DNA, the CDR3 is TGCGCCAGCAGCTTGTTCGTCGATTCACCCCTCCACTTT.

The chain joins TRBV7-8 to TRBJ2-5, with D uncertain. V lost 4 bases and J 1 base, leaving 16 bases between the germline ends. CDR3 size: 16 residues. Germline-derived CDR1 and CDR2 are SGHVS and FQNEAQ. Here the CDR3 reads CASSSRTRPSQETQYF. The CDR3 nucleotides are TGTGCCAGCAGCTCCCGCACCAGGCCCTCCCAAGAGACCCAGTACTTC. Full variable domain (outside the CDR3, taken from reference TRBV7-8 and TRBJ2-5): GAGVSQSPRYKVAKRGQDVALRCDPISGHVSLFWYQQALGQGPEFLTYFQNEAQLDKSGLPSDRFFAERPEGSVSTLKIQRTQQEDSAVYLCASSSRTRPSQETQYFGPGTRLLVL.

This clone was detected only a few times. This chain uses TRBV11-2 with TRBJ2-3, with a possible D match to TRBD1 (5 bases). V gave up 3 bases and J gave up 0 bases, with 16 bases separating them. The CDR3 runs 17 residues. CDR1 is SGHAT and CDR2 is FQNNGV in the germline V gene. The CDR3 loop reads CASSFALQATSTDTQYF. CDR3 in DNA: TGTGCCAGCAGCTTCGCGCTACAGGCAACTAGCACAGATACGCAGTATTTT.

In this sample, this clone turned up a few times. This sequence joins TRBV15 and TRBJ2-4, with D possibly TRBD2 on 6 matching bases. The CDR3 is made up of 17 amino acids. Trimming took off 5 bases at V and 0 bases at J, with 17 bases between the two ends. CDR1 and CDR2 (germline): LNHNV, YYDKDF (reference sequence). The CDR3 sequence: CATSPRWRGLAKNIQYF. CDR3 in DNA: TGTGCCACCAGCCCAAGATGGAGGGGACTAGCCAAAAACATTCAGTACTTC.

This clone came up a few times. CDR3 DNA sequence: TGCAGCGTTGGGGAGTTCAATCAGCCCCAGCATTTT. It codes for CSVGEFNQPQHF. The rearrangement joins TRBV29-1 to TRBJ1-5; no firm D call. V was cut by 4 bases and J by 3 bases, with 7 bases left in between. The germline V gene encodes CDR1 SQVTM and CDR2 ANQGSEA. This CDR3 is built from 12 residues.

This clone was picked up a small number of times. The V and J genes are TRBV5-1 and TRBJ2-7; the D gene is possibly TRBD1 (6 bases). Trimming took off 4 bases at V and 6 bases at J, with 11 bases between the two ends. There are 12 residues in the CDR3. The germline gives CDR1 SGHRS, CDR2 YFSETQ. CDR3: CASSVEGGEQYF. The CDR3 coding sequence is TGCGCCAGCAGCGTAGAAGGGGGCGAGCAGTACTTC. Full variable domain (outside the CDR3, taken from reference TRBV5-1 and TRBJ2-7): KAGVTQTPRYLIKTRGQQVTLSCSPISGHRSVSWYQQTPGQGLQFLFEYFSETQRNKGNFPGRFSGRQFSNSRSEMNVSTLELGDSALYLCASSVEGGEQYFGPGTRLTVT.

This clone was counted between two and nine times. The V gene is TRBV6-5, the J gene TRBJ2-7, with 8 bases matching TRBD1. Per germline, CDR1 MNHEY and CDR2 SVGAGI. The trim removed 10 bases at V and 3 bases at J, leaving 11 bases unmatched. The CDR3 is 14 amino acids. The CDR3 coding sequence is TGTGCCACCCTCTCCGGGACAGGAAGCTACGAGCAGTACTTC. Its protein product is CATLSGTGSYEQYF.

This clone has just a few counts. The chain is built from TRBV11-2 and TRBJ1-2; D gene ambiguous. Looked up from germline, CDR1 is SGHAT and CDR2 is FQNNGV. The CDR3 is made up of 15 amino acids. Deletions cut 0 bases from V and 5 bases from J, with 13 bases between. The CDR3 here is CASSLELGRIYGYTF. The CDR3 bases are TGTGCCAGCAGCTTAGAACTAGGCAGAATTTATGGCTACACCTTC.

This clone was found a few times. In DNA, the CDR3 is TGCAGCGTCGTCCTCGGGACAGACCCTTATAGCAATCAGCCCCAGCATTTT. Translation gives CSVVLGTDPYSNQPQHF. The rearrangement uses TRBV29-1 and TRBJ1-5; the match to TRBD1 covers 7 bases. The CDR3 spans 17 residues. CDR1 and CDR2 from the germline V gene are SQVTM and ANQGSEA. V was pared by 6 bases and J by 0 bases, with 14 bases of the junction left unmatched.

The CDR3 DNA is TGCAGCGTTGAAGGGGTACTAGCGGGAAGCTTCAGAAATGAGCAGTTCTTC. Translation: CSVEGVLAGSFRNEQFF. The V call is TRBV29-1, the J call TRBJ2-1; 10 positions agree with TRBD2. The CDR3 has 17 amino acids. CDR1 and CDR2 (germline): SQVTM, ANQGSEA. The V gene end was trimmed by 1 base and the J gene end by 7 bases; junction bases not matched to a gene: 13.

This clone was observed a handful of times. The J gene is TRBJ2-1, the V gene TRBV29-1; TRBD2 aligns across 13 bases. CDR1 and CDR2 (germline): SQVTM, ANQGSEA. The V segment lost 7 bases and the J segment 4 bases; nucleotides outside the gene matches: 16. The CDR3 runs 18 residues. CDR3 nucleotides: TGCAGCGCCCAGGAAGAATACTTGGGACTAGCGGGGTACAATGAGCAGTTCTTC. It is translated as CSAQEEYLGLAGYNEQFF.

The V gene is TRBV5-4, the J gene TRBJ2-7; the match to TRBD2 covers 9 bases. The CDR3 spans 15 residues. From germline, CDR1 is SGHNT and CDR2 YYREEE (reference sequence). The trim removed 0 bases at V and 3 bases at J, leaving 4 bases unmatched. The CDR3 coding sequence is TGTGCCAGCAGCTTGGACGCGGGAGGGTACTACGAGCAGTACTTC. Residues: CASSLDAGGYYEQYF.

This chain links TRBV5-1 with TRBJ2-1, with TRBD1 as a possible D gene (5 bases). Deletions cut 0 bases from V and 7 bases from J, with 11 bases between. Germline-derived CDR1 and CDR2 are SGHRS and YFSETQ. This CDR3 has 14 residues. Here the CDR3 reads CASSLGQPTNEQFF. In DNA form, the CDR3 reads TGCGCCAGCAGCTTGGGACAGCCAACTAATGAGCAGTTCTTC.

The genes are TRBV20-1 and TRBJ2-5; 7 nucleotides agree with TRBD1. The J segment lost 5 bases and the V segment lost 5 bases, leaving 2 bases of the junction unmatched. The CDR3 is 11 residues long. Per the germline V gene, CDR1 is DFQATT and CDR2 is SNEGSKA (reference sequence). CDR3 DNA sequence: TGCAGTGCTCTGGGACAGGAGACCCAGTACTTC. It translates to CSALGQETQYF.

The chain recombines TRBV14 with TRBJ2-3, with D possibly TRBD1 on 5 matching bases. Trimming pared 1 base from V and 5 bases from J, leaving 16 bases between. CDR1 SGHDN and CDR2 FVKESK come from the germline V gene. The CDR3 runs 16 residues. The CDR3 region is CASSQGLYRQKDTQYF. The CDR3 DNA sequence: TGTGCCAGCAGCCAAGGGTTATACAGGCAGAAAGATACGCAGTATTTT.

The table lists this clone with a few counts. The chain uses TRBV7-2 and TRBJ1-4, with D unresolved. This CDR3 contains 13 residues. The germline CDR1 and CDR2 sequences are SGHTA and FQGNSA. V lost 3 bases, J lost 8 bases, and 10 bases lay in between. CDR3 coding DNA: TGTGCCAGCAGCTTCAGAACCCCCGAAAAACTGTTTTTT. It encodes CASSFRTPEKLFF.

The genes are TRBV5-1 and TRBJ1-1; possibly TRBD1 for D (5 bases). CDR1 and CDR2 (germline): SGHRS, YFSETQ. The CDR3 runs 15 residues. V lost 3 bases to trimming and J lost 0 bases, with 12 bases between them. CDR3 sequence: CASSSNRDLNTEAFF. CDR3 bases: TGCGCCAGCAGCTCCAACCGGGACTTGAACACTGAAGCTTTCTTT.

This clone was picked up a small number of times. V usage is TRBV30 and J usage is TRBJ2-7; 9 positions agree with TRBD1. In germline, CDR1 is GTSNPN, CDR2 SVGIG (reference sequence). V shed 4 bases and J 2 bases; nucleotides not matched to a gene: 9. The CDR3 sequence is 15 residues long. The CDR3 coding sequence is TGTGCCTGGAACCCGGGGACAGGGACAACCTACGAGCAGTACTTC. Translation gives CAWNPGTGTTYEQYF.

The chain joins TRBV11-2 to TRBJ2-7, with 9 bases that match TRBD2. Germline V gene lookup returns CDR1 SGHAT and CDR2 FQNNGV. The CDR3 length is 15 residues. Trimming removed 1 base from V and 2 bases from J; junction bases left unmatched: 3. CDR3 in DNA: TGTGCCAGCAGCTTAGTGAGCGGGAGGACCTACGAGCAGTACTTC. This translates into CASSLVSGRTYEQYF.

This clone appeared a few times. The chain joins TRBV30 to TRBJ2-1, with 10 bases lining up with TRBD2. This CDR3 region has 12 residues. Germline loops: CDR1 GTSNPN, CDR2 SVGIG (reference sequence). The V gene end was trimmed by 5 bases and the J gene end by 11 bases; junction bases not matched to a gene: 6. The CDR3 sequence: CAWGSSGGKQFF. The CDR3 DNA reads as TGTGCCTGGGGATCTAGCGGGGGCAAGCAGTTCTTC.

This clone was detected many times. V gene TRBV14 combines with J gene TRBJ2-1; D is ambiguous. Germline V gives CDR1 SGHDN, CDR2 FVKESK. Deletions cut 4 bases from V and 9 bases from J, with 7 bases between. The CDR3 is 11 residues long. The chain's CDR3 is CASSLVSEQFF. DNA for the CDR3: TGTGCCAGCAGCCTCGTGAGTGAGCAGTTCTTC.

J is TRBJ1-2 and V is TRBV7-2; maybe TRBD1 (5 bases). In germline, CDR1 is SGHTA, CDR2 FQGNSA. This CDR3 spans 13 amino acids. V dropped 2 bases and J dropped 8 bases, with 12 bases sitting between them. CDR3 sequence reads: CASSLSRVGGYTF. The CDR3 DNA reads TGTGCCAGCAGCTTATCCAGGGTTGGCGGCTACACCTTC.

The V call is TRBV13, the J call TRBJ2-7; the match to TRBD2 covers 8 bases. CDR1 and CDR2 from the germline V gene are PRHDT and FYEKMQ (reference sequence). The CDR3 runs 14 residues. V shed 5 bases and J 0 bases; nucleotides not matched to a gene: 3. CDR3 loop: CASSQRGLSYEQYF. CDR3 DNA sequence: TGTGCCAGCAGCCAGCGGGGGCTCTCCTACGAGCAGTACTTC.

This clone was detected a few times. V and J are TRBV28 and TRBJ1-2; 10 nucleotides agree with TRBD1. Germline CDR1 is MDHEN and CDR2 is SYDVKM. The CDR3 contains 15 residues. The ends lost 6 bases at V and 4 bases at J; junction bases unmatched: 8. This chain's CDR3 is CASSAWDRGAYGYTF. The CDR3 DNA follows: TGTGCCAGCAGCGCGTGGGACAGGGGAGCCTATGGCTACACCTTC.

J is TRBJ1-2 and V is TRBV6-5, with 9 bases aligning to TRBD1. J gave up 6 bases and V 6 bases, and 11 bases lay outside the gene matches. Germline V lookup: CDR1 MNHEY, CDR2 SVGAGI. This CDR3 has 15 residues. The CDR3 sequence is CASRSNRGRRDGYTF. The CDR3 DNA is TGTGCCAGCAGATCAAACAGGGGGCGACGAGATGGCTACACCTTC.

This clone was seen only a few times. This chain uses TRBV30 with TRBJ2-7; 10 bases match TRBD2. The CDR3 is 15 residues long. Trimming cost V 0 bases and J 6 bases; bases outside gene matches: 8. Germline V gene data show CDR1 as GTSNPN and CDR2 as SVGIG (reference sequence). CDR3 coding DNA: TGTGCCTGGAGTGTAAGGAGAAGCGGGGGGGGCGAGCAGTACTTC. Amino acid sequence: CAWSVRRSGGGEQYF. Full variable domain (outside the CDR3, taken from reference TRBV30 and TRBJ2-7): SQTIHQWPATLVQPVGSPLSLECTVEGTSNPNLYWYRQAAGRGLQLLFYSVGIGQISSEVPQNLSASRPQDRQFILSSKKLLLSDSGFYLCAWSVRRSGGGEQYFGPGTRLTVT.